A selection of T cell receptor beta chains follows, all from one sample in a study of T cells in Graves' hyperthyroidism and ophthalmopathy. TCRdb processed the multiplex PCR reads anew with MiXCR; each CDR3 protein has one entry. The table lists some 770,000 distinct CDR3 sequences, around 15% of them singletons. Sequencing was done on a sample of blood. The receptors shown here come from a man younger than 30 with Graves' hyperthyroidism. Both conserved end residues are part of each CDR3. The order of the fields is J gene, V gene, D gene, clone size, CDR3 protein, CDR3 DNA. D genes are given only for firm matches. Some rows have no size entry. The others give once, few or many, or a class for an expanded clone.

J: TRBJ2-3
V: TRBV7-2
D: -
size: few
CDR3: CASSTRSSDTQYF
DNA: TGTGCCAGCAGCACCCGGAGCTCAGATACGCAGTATTTT

J: TRBJ2-5
V: TRBV7-9
D: TRBD1
size: -
CDR3: CASSADRAGETQYF
DNA: TGTGCCAGCAGCGCGGACAGGGCCGGCGAGACCCAGTACTTC

J: TRBJ2-7
V: TRBV7-9
D: -
size: -
CDR3: CASSRGDRTYEQYF
DNA: TGTGCCAGCAGCCGGGGGGACAGAACCTACGAGCAGTACTTC

J: TRBJ2-7
V: TRBV5-1
D: TRBD2
size: many
CDR3: CASSSLAGEVEQYF
DNA: TGCGCCAGCAGCTCCCTGGCGGGAGAGGTAGAGCAGTACTTC

J: TRBJ2-3
V: TRBV2
D: -
size: many
CDR3: CASSEVDTQYF
DNA: TGTGCCAGCAGTGAGGTGGATACGCAGTATTTT

J: TRBJ2-7
V: TRBV30
D: -
size: -
CDR3: CAWSSGSSYEQYF
DNA: TGTGCCTGGAGTAGCGGAAGCTCCTACGAGCAGTACTTC

J: TRBJ2-1
V: TRBV2
D: -
size: many
CDR3: CASSPGTQQFF
DNA: TGTGCCAGCAGCCCCGGGACGCAGCAGTTCTTC

J: TRBJ1-6
V: TRBV12-3/TRBV12-4
D: TRBD1
size: many
CDR3: CASTPIWTGGSSSPLHF
DNA: TGTGCCAGCACCCCAATTTGGACAGGGGGCTCGAGTTCACCCCTCCACTTT

J: TRBJ2-7
V: TRBV20-1
D: TRBD2
size: many
CDR3: CSAMLLAGAHYEQYF
DNA: TGCAGTGCTATGCTGTTGGCGGGAGCTCACTACGAGCAGTACTTC

J: TRBJ2-1
V: TRBV10-3
D: TRBD2
size: -
CDR3: CAISGWTSDHNEQFF
DNA: TGTGCCATCAGTGGCTGGACTAGCGACCACAATGAGCAGTTCTTC

J: TRBJ1-5
V: TRBV4-2
D: -
size: -
CDR3: CASSQRARGAEQPQHF
DNA: TGTGCCAGCAGCCAACGTGCACGCGGGGCCGAACAGCCCCAGCATTTT

J: TRBJ2-5
V: TRBV28
D: -
size: many
CDR3: CASSSHLEGRETQYF
DNA: TGTGCCAGCAGTTCACACCTGGAGGGGAGGGAGACCCAGTACTTC

J: TRBJ2-2
V: TRBV12-3/TRBV12-4
D: -
size: many
CDR3: CASSLGFRELFF
DNA: TGTGCCAGCAGTTTGGGCTTCAGGGAGCTGTTTTTT

J: TRBJ1-1
V: TRBV19
D: TRBD1
size: many
CDR3: CASSIRRTGRVTEAFF
DNA: TGTGCCAGTAGTATCCGTCGGACAGGGCGGGTAACTGAAGCTTTCTTT

J: TRBJ2-6
V: TRBV6-1
D: -
size: few
CDR3: CASSSPYLTGANVLTF
DNA: TGTGCCAGCAGTTCCCCATATTTAACTGGGGCCAACGTCCTGACTTTC

J: TRBJ1-1
V: TRBV27
D: -
size: many
CDR3: CASSTEAFF
DNA: TGTGCCAGCAGCACTGAAGCTTTCTTT

J: TRBJ2-5
V: TRBV27
D: TRBD1
size: -
CDR3: CASSSWTGERGETQYF
DNA: TGTGCCAGCAGTTCGTGGACAGGGGAGAGGGGAGAGACCCAGTACTTC

J: TRBJ1-1
V: TRBV15
D: -
size: many
CDR3: CATSYRGTEAFF
DNA: TGTGCCACCAGCTACCGGGGCACTGAAGCTTTCTTT

J: TRBJ2-7
V: TRBV28
D: -
size: many
CDR3: CASTPRGRRSYEQYF
DNA: TGTGCCAGCACCCCGAGGGGGAGGAGGTCCTACGAGCAGTACTTC

J: TRBJ2-7
V: TRBV5-1
D: -
size: -
CDR3: CASSLVYPEVHEQYF
DNA: TGCGCCAGCAGCTTGGTCTACCCGGAGGTCCACGAGCAGTACTTC